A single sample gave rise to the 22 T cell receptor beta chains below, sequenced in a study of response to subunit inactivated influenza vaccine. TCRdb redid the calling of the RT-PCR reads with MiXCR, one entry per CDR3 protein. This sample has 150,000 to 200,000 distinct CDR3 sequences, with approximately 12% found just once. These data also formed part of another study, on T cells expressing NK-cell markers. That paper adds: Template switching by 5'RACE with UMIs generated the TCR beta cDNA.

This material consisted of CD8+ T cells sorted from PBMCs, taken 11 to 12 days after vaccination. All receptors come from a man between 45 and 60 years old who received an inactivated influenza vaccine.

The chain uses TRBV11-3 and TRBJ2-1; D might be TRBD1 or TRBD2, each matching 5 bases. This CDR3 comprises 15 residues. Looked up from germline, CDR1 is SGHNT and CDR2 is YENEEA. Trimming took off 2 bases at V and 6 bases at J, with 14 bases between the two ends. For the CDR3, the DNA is TGTGCCAGCAGCTTATTTCCCGGGGCCTCCAATGAGCAGTTCTTC. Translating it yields CASSLFPGASNEQFF. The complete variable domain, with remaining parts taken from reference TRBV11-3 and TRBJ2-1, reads EAGVVQSPRYKIIEKKQPVAFWCNPISGHNTLYWYLQNLGQGPELLIRYENEEAVDDSQLPKDRFSAERLKGVDSTLKIQPAELGDSAVYLCASSLFPGASNEQFFGPGTRLTVL.

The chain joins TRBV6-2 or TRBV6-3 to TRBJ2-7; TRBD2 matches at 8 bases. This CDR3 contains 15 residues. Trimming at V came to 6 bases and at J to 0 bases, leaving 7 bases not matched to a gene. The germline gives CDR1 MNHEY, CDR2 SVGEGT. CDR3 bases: TGTGCCAGCAGCTTACTAGCGGCTAGCTCCTACGAGCAGTACTTC. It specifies CASSLLAASSYEQYF.

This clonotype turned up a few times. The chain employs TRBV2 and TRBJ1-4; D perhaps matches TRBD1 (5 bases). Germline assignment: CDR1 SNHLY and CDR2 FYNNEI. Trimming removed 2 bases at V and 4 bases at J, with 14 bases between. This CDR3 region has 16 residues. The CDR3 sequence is CASSEIGDFSNEKLFF. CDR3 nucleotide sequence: TGTGCCAGCAGTGAAATAGGGGACTTCAGTAATGAAAAACTGTTTTTT.

The CDR3 DNA reads as TGTGCCAGCAGCCAAGGCCAGTACGAGCAGTACTTC. Its protein is CASSQGQYEQYF. The chain joins TRBV7-8 to TRBJ2-7; D remains ambiguous. There are 12 residues in the CDR3. Deletions cut 5 bases from V and 4 bases from J, with 9 bases between. Germline CDR1 SGHVS, CDR2 FQNEAQ.

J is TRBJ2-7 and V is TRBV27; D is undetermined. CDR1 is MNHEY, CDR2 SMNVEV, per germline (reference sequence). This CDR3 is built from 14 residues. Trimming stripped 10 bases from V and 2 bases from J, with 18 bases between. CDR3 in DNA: TGTGCCACCCGGTGGCTTGGGGATACCTACGAGCAGTACTTC. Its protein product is CATRWLGDTYEQYF.

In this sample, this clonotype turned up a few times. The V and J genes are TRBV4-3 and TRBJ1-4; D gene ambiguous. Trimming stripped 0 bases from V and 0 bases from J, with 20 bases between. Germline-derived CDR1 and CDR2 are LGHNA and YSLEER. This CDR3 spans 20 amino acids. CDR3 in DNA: TGCGCCAGCAGCCAAGATTTAGGAGGAGAGCACACCTCAACTAATGAAAAACTGTTTTTT. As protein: CASSQDLGGEHTSTNEKLFF.

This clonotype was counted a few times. CDR3 coding DNA: TGTGCCAGCAGCCAGGGGCGGCCCTACGAGCAGTACTTC. It is translated as CASSQGRPYEQYF. The chain links TRBV12-3 or TRBV12-4 to TRBJ2-7; a weak D match, TRBD1 (6 bases). V was cut by 6 bases and J by 2 bases, with 11 bases left in between. The CDR3 contains 13 residues.

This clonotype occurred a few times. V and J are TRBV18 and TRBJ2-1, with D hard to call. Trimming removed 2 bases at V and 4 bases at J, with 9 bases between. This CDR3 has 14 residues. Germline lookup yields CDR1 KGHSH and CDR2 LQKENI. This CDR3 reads CASSPSAVYNEQFF. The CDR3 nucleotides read TGTGCCAGCTCACCATCGGCGGTATACAATGAGCAGTTCTTC.

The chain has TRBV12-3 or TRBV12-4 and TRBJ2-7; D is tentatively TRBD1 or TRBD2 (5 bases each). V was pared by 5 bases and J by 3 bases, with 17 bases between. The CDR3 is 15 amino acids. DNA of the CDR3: TGTGCCAGCAGTGTAAGATGGGAGACAGACTACGAGCAGTACTTC. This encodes CASSVRWETDYEQYF.

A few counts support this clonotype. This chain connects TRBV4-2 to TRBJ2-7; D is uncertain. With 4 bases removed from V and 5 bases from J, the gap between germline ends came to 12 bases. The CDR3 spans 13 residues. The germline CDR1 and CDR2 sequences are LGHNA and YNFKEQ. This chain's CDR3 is CASSPTLLHEQYF. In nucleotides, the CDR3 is TGTGCCAGCAGCCCGACGTTGCTCCACGAGCAGTACTTC.

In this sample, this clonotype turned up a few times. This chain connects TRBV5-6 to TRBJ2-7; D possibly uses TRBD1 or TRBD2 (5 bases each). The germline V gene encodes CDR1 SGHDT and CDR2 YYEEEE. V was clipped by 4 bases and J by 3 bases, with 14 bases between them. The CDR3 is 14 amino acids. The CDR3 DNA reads TGTGCCAGCAGCGGAACCGGGACCGACTACGAGCAGTACTTC. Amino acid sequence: CASSGTGTDYEQYF.

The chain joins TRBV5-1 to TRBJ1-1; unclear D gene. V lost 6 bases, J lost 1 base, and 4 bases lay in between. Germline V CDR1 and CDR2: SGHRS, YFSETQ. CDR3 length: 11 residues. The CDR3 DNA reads TGCGCCAGCAAAGCGAACACTGAAGCTTTCTTT. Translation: CASKANTEAFF. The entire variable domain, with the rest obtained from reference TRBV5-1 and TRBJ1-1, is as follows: KAGVTQTPRYLIKTRGQQVTLSCSPISGHRSVSWYQQTPGQGLQFLFEYFSETQRNKGNFPGRFSGRQFSNSRSEMNVSTLELGDSALYLCASKANTEAFFGQGTRLTVV.

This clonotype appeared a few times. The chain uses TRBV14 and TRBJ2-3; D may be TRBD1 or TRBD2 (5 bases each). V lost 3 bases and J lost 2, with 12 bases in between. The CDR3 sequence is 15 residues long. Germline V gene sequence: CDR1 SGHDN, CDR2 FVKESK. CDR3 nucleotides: TGTGCCAGCAGCCAGGGGACCCTGGCCACAGATACGCAGTATTTT. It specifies CASSQGTLATDTQYF.

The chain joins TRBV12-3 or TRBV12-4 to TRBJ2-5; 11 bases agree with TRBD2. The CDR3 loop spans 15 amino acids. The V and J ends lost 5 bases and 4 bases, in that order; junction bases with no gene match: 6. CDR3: CASSKLAGEGETQYF. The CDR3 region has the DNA TGTGCCAGCAGTAAACTAGCGGGGGAGGGAGAGACCCAGTACTTC.

The CDR3 nucleotides read TGTGCCGGTGGACTACCTACAGATACGCAGTATTTT. Encoded protein: CAGGLPTDTQYF. The chain uses TRBV7-9 and TRBJ2-3, with D perhaps matching TRBD2 (6 bases). V was trimmed by 11 bases and J by 3 bases, leaving 12 bases between them. From germline, CDR1 is SEHNR and CDR2 FQNEAQ (reference sequence). This CDR3 is 12 amino acids long.

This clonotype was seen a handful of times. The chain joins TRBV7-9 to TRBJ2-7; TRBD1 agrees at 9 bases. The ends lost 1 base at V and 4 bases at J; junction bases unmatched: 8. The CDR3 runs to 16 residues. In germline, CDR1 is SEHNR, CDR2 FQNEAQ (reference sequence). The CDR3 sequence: CASSLEDGTGKYEQYF. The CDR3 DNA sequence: TGTGCCAGCAGCTTAGAGGACGGGACAGGGAAGTACGAGCAGTACTTC.

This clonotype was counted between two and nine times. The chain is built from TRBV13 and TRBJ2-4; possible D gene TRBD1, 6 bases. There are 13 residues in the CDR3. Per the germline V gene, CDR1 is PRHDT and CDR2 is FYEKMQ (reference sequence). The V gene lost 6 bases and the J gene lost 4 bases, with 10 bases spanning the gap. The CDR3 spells CASSGGQKNIQYF. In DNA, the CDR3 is TGTGCCAGCAGTGGCGGACAGAAAAACATTCAGTACTTC.

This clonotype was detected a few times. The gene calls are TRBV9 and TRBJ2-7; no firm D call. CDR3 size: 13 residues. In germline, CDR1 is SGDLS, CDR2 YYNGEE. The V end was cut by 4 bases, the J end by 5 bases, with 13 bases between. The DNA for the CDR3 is TGTGCCAGCAGCCCACCAGGAACCCACGAGCAGTACTTC. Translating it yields CASSPPGTHEQYF. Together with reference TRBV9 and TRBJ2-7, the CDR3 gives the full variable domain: DSGVTQTPKHLITATGQRVTLRCSPRSGDLSVYWYQQSLDQGLQFLIQYYNGEERAKGNILERFSAQQFPDLHSELNLSSLELGDSALYFCASSPPGTHEQYFGPGTRLTVT.

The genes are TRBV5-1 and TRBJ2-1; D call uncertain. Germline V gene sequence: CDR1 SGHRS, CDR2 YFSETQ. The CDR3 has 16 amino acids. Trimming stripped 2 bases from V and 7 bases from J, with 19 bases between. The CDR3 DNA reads TGCGCCAGCAGCTTAGACGGAAGTTACGAGGAGAATGAGCAGTTCTTC. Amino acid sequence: CASSLDGSYEENEQFF.

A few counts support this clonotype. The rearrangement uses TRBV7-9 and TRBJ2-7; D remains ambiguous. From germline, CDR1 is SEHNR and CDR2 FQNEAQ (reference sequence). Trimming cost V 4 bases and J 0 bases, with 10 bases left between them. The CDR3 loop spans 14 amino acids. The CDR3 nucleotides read TGTGCCAGCAGCTCCGTATTGAGCTCCTACGAGCAGTACTTC. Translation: CASSSVLSSYEQYF.

The CDR3 DNA sequence: TGTGCCAGCAACTGGGGCGTGTACAATGAGCAGTTCTTC. It yields the protein CASNWGVYNEQFF. The V call is TRBV28, the J call TRBJ2-1, with D perhaps matching TRBD1 (5 bases). The germline V and J ends were trimmed by 7 bases and 4 bases, with 11 bases remaining between them. Germline V gene data show CDR1 as MDHEN and CDR2 as SYDVKM. The CDR3 is made up of 13 amino acids.

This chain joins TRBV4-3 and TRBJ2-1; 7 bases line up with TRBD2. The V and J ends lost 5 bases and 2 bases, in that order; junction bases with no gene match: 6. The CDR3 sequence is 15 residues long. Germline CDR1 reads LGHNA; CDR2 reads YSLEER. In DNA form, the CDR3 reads TGCGCCAGCAGCAAGGGGAGGGCCACCTACAATGAGCAGTTCTTC. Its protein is CASSKGRATYNEQFF.